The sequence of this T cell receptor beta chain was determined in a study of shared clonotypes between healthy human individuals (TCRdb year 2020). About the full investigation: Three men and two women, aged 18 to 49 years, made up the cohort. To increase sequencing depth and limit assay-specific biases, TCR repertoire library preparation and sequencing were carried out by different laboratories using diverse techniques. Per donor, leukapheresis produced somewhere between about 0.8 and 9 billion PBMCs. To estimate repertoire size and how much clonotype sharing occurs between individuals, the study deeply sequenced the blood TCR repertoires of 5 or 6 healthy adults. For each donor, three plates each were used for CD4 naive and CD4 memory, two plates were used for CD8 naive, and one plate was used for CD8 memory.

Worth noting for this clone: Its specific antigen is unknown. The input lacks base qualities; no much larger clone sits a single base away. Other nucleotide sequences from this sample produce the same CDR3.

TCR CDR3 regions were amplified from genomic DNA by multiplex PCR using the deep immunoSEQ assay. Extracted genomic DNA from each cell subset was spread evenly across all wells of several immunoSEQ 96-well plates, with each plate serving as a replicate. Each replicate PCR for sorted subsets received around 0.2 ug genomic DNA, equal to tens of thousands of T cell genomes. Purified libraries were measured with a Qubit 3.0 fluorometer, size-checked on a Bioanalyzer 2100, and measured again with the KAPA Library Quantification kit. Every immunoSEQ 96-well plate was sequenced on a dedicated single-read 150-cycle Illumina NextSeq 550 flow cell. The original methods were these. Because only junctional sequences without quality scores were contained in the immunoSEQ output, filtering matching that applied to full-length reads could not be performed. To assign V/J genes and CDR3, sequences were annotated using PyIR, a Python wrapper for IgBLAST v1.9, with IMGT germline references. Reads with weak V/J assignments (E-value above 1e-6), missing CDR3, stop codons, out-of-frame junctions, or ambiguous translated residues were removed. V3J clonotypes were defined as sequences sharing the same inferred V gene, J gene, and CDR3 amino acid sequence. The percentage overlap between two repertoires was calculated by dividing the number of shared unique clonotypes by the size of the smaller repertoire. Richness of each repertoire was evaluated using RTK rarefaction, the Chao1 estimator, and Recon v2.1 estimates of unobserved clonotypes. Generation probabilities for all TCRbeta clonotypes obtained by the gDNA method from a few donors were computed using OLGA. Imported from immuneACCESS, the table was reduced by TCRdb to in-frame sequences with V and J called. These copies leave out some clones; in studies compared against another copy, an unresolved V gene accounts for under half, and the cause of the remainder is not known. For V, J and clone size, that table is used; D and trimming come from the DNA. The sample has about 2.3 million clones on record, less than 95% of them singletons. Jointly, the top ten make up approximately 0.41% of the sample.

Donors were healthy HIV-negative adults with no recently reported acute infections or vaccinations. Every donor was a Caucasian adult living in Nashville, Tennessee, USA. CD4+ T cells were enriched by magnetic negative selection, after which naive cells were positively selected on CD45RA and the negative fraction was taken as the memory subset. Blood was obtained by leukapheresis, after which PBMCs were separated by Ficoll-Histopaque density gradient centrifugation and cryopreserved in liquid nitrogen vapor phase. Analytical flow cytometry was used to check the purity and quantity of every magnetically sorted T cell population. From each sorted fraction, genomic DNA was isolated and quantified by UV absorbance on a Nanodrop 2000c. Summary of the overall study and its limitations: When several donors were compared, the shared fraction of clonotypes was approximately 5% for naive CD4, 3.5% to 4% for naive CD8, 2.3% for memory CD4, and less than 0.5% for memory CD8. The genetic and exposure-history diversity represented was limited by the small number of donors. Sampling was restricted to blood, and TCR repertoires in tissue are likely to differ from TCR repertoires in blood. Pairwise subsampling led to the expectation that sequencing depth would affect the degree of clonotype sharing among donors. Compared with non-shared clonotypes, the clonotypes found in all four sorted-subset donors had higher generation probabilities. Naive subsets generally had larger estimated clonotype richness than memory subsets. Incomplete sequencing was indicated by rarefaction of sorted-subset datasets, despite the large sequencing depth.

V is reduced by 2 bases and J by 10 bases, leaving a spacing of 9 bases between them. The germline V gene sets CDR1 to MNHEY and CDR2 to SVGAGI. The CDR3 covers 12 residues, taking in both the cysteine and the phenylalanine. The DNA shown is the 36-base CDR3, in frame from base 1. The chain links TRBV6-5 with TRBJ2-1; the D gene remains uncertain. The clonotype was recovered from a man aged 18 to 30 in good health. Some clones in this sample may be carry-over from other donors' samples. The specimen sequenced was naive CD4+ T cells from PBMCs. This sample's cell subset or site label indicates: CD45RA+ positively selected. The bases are TGTGCCAGCAGTTACCGCGGATACGAGCAGTTCTTC. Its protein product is CASSYRGYEQFF.